The 3 T cell receptor beta chains below all came from one sample that was sequenced in a study of blood T cells in healthy people across ages. A sample-barcoded 5' primer and a J-beta primer mix were used in a second PCR of roughly 6 to 12 cycles. TCRdb fed the 5' RACE reads into MiXCR, producing one record per CDR3 protein. Of 600,000 or so distinct CDR3 sequences in the sample, roughly 48% are singletons; the top ten hold 20% to 25%. Sequenced sample: blood. These TCRs come from a man older than 75 in good health.

This chain links TRBV20-1 with TRBJ1-6; D call uncertain. Germline lookup yields CDR1 DFQATT and CDR2 SNEGSKA (reference sequence). V shed 3 bases and J shed 6 bases, with 12 bases lying between them. The CDR3 totals 14 residues. CDR3 sequence (DNA): TGCAGTGCTAGGACGGACCTGGGTAATTCACCCCTCCACTTT. It yields the protein CSARTDLGNSPLHF.

In this sample, this clonotype turned up many times. The chain uses TRBV7-2 and TRBJ2-3, with D hard to call. Germline V CDR1 and CDR2: SGHTA, FQGNSA. V lost 3 bases, J lost 6 bases, and 1 base lay in between. This CDR3 has 10 residues. The CDR3 sequence is CASSLDTQYF. In DNA form, the CDR3 reads TGTGCCAGCAGCTTGGATACGCAGTATTTT.

This clonotype was seen a handful of times. V and J are TRBV7-2 and TRBJ2-7; TRBD1 is a possible D gene (6 bases). Between the trimmed V and J ends, which lost 4 bases and 4 bases, there was a span of 14 bases. Per germline, CDR1 SGHTA and CDR2 FQGNSA. This CDR3 has 14 residues. The CDR3 spells CASSSQGGSYEQYF. CDR3 nucleotides: TGTGCCAGCAGCTCACAGGGCGGCTCGTACGAGCAGTACTTC.